The rows below give T cell receptor beta chains drawn from one sample of a study of cytomegalovirus exposure and HLA in healthy donors. Libraries were prepared by immunoSEQ multiplex PCR; TCRdb keeps only in-frame clonotypes and omits some of them. Here the sample spans more than 300,000 clones, 86% being singletons. What was sequenced was PBMCs. The receptors shown here come from a woman aged 18-29 years in good health and CMV-seronegative. Both conserved end residues are part of each CDR3. A D gene is named only where the DNA matches it firmly.

j_gene: TRBJ1-2; d_gene: NA; v_gene: TRBV7-2; CDR3aa: CASSPWGDNGYTF; CDR3nt: TGTGCCAGCAGCCCCTGGGGAGATAATGGCTACACCTTC
j_gene: TRBJ2-5; d_gene: TRBD2; v_gene: TRBV13; CDR3aa: CASSFGGSSGSRETQYF; CDR3nt: TGTGCCAGCAGCTTCGGGGGTTCTAGCGGGAGCCGTGAGACCCAGTACTTC
j_gene: TRBJ1-3; d_gene: NA; v_gene: TRBV6-5; CDR3aa: CASSRQISGNTIYF; CDR3nt: TGTGCCAGCAGCCGACAGATCTCTGGAAACACCATATATTTT
j_gene: TRBJ1-5; d_gene: TRBD1; v_gene: TRBV6-5; CDR3aa: CASSYQGQEYF; CDR3nt: TGTGCCAGCAGTTACCAAGGACAGGAGTATTTT
j_gene: TRBJ2-1; d_gene: NA; v_gene: TRBV27; CDR3aa: CASSLTRASYNEQFF; CDR3nt: TGTGCCAGCAGTTTGACTAGGGCATCCTACAATGAGCAGTTCTTC
j_gene: TRBJ1-1; d_gene: NA; v_gene: TRBV2; CDR3aa: CASSTTGLYTEAFF; CDR3nt: TGTGCCAGCAGCACCACAGGGCTATACACTGAAGCTTTCTTT
j_gene: TRBJ2-7; d_gene: TRBD2; v_gene: TRBV25-1; CDR3aa: CASRAGLANYEQYF; CDR3nt: TGTGCCAGCAGGGCGGGACTAGCGAACTACGAGCAGTACTTC
j_gene: TRBJ2-7; d_gene: NA; v_gene: TRBV5-1; CDR3aa: CASSVTSVRGTYEQYF; CDR3nt: TGCGCCAGCAGCGTCACTTCAGTGCGCGGAACCTACGAGCAGTACTTC
j_gene: TRBJ2-2; d_gene: NA; v_gene: TRBV13; CDR3aa: CASSLKRGTGELFF; CDR3nt: TGTGCCAGCAGCTTAAAACGGGGCACCGGGGAGCTGTTTTTT
j_gene: TRBJ1-5; d_gene: TRBD1; v_gene: TRBV15; CDR3aa: CATRPGQGTPNQPQHF; CDR3nt: TGTGCCACCAGACCGGGACAGGGAACACCCAATCAGCCCCAGCATTTT
j_gene: TRBJ2-1; d_gene: NA; v_gene: TRBV29-1; CDR3aa: CSVPFSYNEQFF; CDR3nt: TGCAGCGTTCCGTTTAGCTACAATGAGCAGTTCTTC
j_gene: TRBJ2-7; d_gene: TRBD2; v_gene: TRBV4-3; CDR3aa: CASSQDRGLYEQYF; CDR3nt: TGCGCCAGCAGCCAAGATAGGGGACTATACGAGCAGTACTTC
j_gene: TRBJ2-3; d_gene: NA; v_gene: TRBV25-1; CDR3aa: CASSDPSGGTDTQYF; CDR3nt: TGTGCCAGCAGTGACCCATCAGGGGGCACAGATACGCAGTATTTT
j_gene: TRBJ2-5; d_gene: NA; v_gene: TRBV5-1; CDR3aa: CASTPETVYQETQYF; CDR3nt: TGCGCCAGCACCCCGGAGACAGTATACCAAGAGACCCAGTACTTC
j_gene: TRBJ2-1; d_gene: TRBD1; v_gene: TRBV7-6; CDR3aa: CASSSDRGRGSYNEQFF; CDR3nt: TGTGCCAGCAGCTCCGACAGGGGGCGCGGGTCCTACAATGAGCAGTTCTTC
j_gene: TRBJ2-7; d_gene: NA; v_gene: TRBV19; CDR3aa: CASSMRVAYEQYF; CDR3nt: TGTGCCAGTAGTATGAGAGTTGCCTACGAGCAGTACTTC
j_gene: TRBJ1-3; d_gene: TRBD1; v_gene: TRBV4-2; CDR3aa: CASSQEPTGGNTIYF; CDR3nt: TGTGCCAGCAGCCAAGAGCCGACAGGGGGAAACACCATATATTTT
j_gene: TRBJ2-1; d_gene: TRBD2; v_gene: TRBV28; CDR3aa: CASSLPNGLAGGGYNEQFF; CDR3nt: TGTGCCAGCAGTTTACCAAACGGACTAGCGGGAGGGGGGTACAATGAGCAGTTCTTC
j_gene: TRBJ1-1; d_gene: NA; v_gene: TRBV4-3; CDR3aa: CASSQDRRGWTEAFF; CDR3nt: TGCGCCAGCAGCCAAGACCGCCGGGGGTGGACTGAAGCTTTCTTT
j_gene: TRBJ2-2; d_gene: NA; v_gene: TRBV5-1; CDR3aa: CASSSRPDGSTTGELFF; CDR3nt: TGCGCCAGCAGTAGCAGACCCGACGGGAGTACTACCGGGGAGCTGTTTTTT
j_gene: TRBJ2-7; d_gene: NA; v_gene: TRBV18; CDR3aa: CASSLRGGQLVIDEQYF; CDR3nt: TGTGCCAGCTCACTACGTGGTGGACAGCTAGTAATCGACGAGCAGTACTTC
j_gene: TRBJ2-7; d_gene: TRBD2; v_gene: TRBV2; CDR3aa: CASSEEAGYEQYF; CDR3nt: TGTGCCAGCAGTGAAGAAGCGGGATACGAGCAGTACTTC
j_gene: TRBJ1-5; d_gene: TRBD1; v_gene: TRBV19; CDR3aa: CASSGPGTVRNQPQHF; CDR3nt: TGTGCCAGTAGTGGGCCCGGGACAGTTAGGAATCAGCCCCAGCATTTT
j_gene: TRBJ2-5; d_gene: TRBD2; v_gene: TRBV4-3; CDR3aa: CASSQVWGVAGRETQYF; CDR3nt: TGCGCCAGCAGCCAAGTCTGGGGGGTAGCGGGAAGAGAGACCCAGTACTTC
j_gene: TRBJ1-5; d_gene: NA; v_gene: TRBV10-3; CDR3aa: CAITGGVTQPQHF; CDR3nt: TGTGCCATCACGGGCGGGGTGACTCAGCCCCAGCATTTT
j_gene: TRBJ2-7; d_gene: TRBD2; v_gene: TRBV11-3; CDR3aa: CASSPGTSGNEQYF; CDR3nt: TGTGCCAGCAGCCCCGGGACTAGCGGGAACGAGCAGTACTTC
j_gene: TRBJ2-7; d_gene: TRBD1; v_gene: TRBV5-6; CDR3aa: CASSVLGTGDYEQYF; CDR3nt: TGTGCCAGCAGCGTACTCGGGACAGGGGATTACGAGCAGTACTTC
j_gene: TRBJ2-7; d_gene: NA; v_gene: TRBV10-3; CDR3aa: CATGPVTGEQYF; CDR3nt: TGTGCCACTGGGCCAGTGACCGGTGAGCAGTACTTC
j_gene: TRBJ2-5; d_gene: NA; v_gene: TRBV29-1; CDR3aa: CSVDRQETQYF; CDR3nt: TGCAGCGTCGACAGGCAAGAGACCCAGTACTTC
j_gene: TRBJ2-1; d_gene: TRBD2; v_gene: TRBV5-4; CDR3aa: CASSLEGLVNEQFF; CDR3nt: TGTGCCAGCAGCTTGGAGGGACTAGTCAATGAGCAGTTCTTC
j_gene: TRBJ1-5; d_gene: TRBD1; v_gene: TRBV2; CDR3aa: CASSTRTGARGVQHF; CDR3nt: TGTGCCAGCAGTACCCGGACAGGGGCCCGGGGGGTCCAGCATTTT